This T cell receptor beta chain derives from a study of T cell clonotyping in hematopoietic cell transplantation. Clones were read by immunoSEQ multiplex PCR, and TCRdb kept only the in-frame ones, dropping some. The sample consists of approximately 75,000 clones, just under 95% of them appearing once. Study-level points and caveats: Few recipient clonotypes overlapped donors; over 95% were de novo at given depth. Without cell sorting, CD4 versus CD8 contributions remain unresolved. Recipient TCR diversity dropped after transplant; expanded clonotypes rose from day 30 to 180.

A remark on this clone: What it recognizes is unknown.

CDR1 is MNHNS and CDR2 is SASEGT in the germline V gene. This CDR3 has 15 residues. Trimming pared 3 bases from V and 3 bases from J, leaving 12 bases between. Specimen: peripheral blood mononuclear cells. The receptor comes from a man aged 50 to 59 in good health. Some clones in this sample may be carry-over from other donors' samples. V gene TRBV6-1 combines with J gene TRBJ1-5; a weak D match, TRBD1 (6 bases). Here the CDR3 DNA reads TGTGCCAGCAGTGACCCCAACAGGGTCAATCAGCCCCAGCATTTT. As protein: CASSDPNRVNQPQHF.